This T cell receptor (beta chain) was recovered during a study of neurological immune-mediated disorders (dated by TCRdb to about 2019). About the investigation overall: Among the approximately 35 multiple sclerosis patients, relapsing-remitting MS accounted for some 30 and secondary progressive MS accounted for 3. The study compared peripheral blood TCR-beta repertoires of HTLV-I-associated myelopathy (HAM/TSP) patients, multiple sclerosis patients and healthy controls using UMI-based sequencing. The cohort was made up of approximately 69 subjects, consisting of 14 HAM/TSP patients, around 35 multiple sclerosis patients and around 20 healthy controls. The 90 to 110 TCR-beta libraries included longitudinal samples, technical triplicates and paired sorted CD4+ and CD8+ T-cell subsets alongside PBMC samples. The study at large found these results: The MS cluster was not associated with any clinical or MRI features, and the authors stated that larger cohorts are needed. In a phylogenetic analysis, the repertoires of 18 out of 34 MS patients fell into a single cluster of related CDR3 sequences, pointing to a possible signature at the repertoire level. TCR clonal expansion was greatest in HAM/TSP patients and smallest in MS patients, who ranked below even healthy controls. Across subjects, expanded clones never shared an identical CDR3 amino acid sequence, which suggests that the TCR-beta repertoires in every group were private.

At least ten counts were recorded for this clonotype. This clone's antigen is unknown. No base quality values were provided; no much bigger clone lies one nucleotide off. For unsorted PBMC libraries, 2 million PBMCs were used after storage in RNAlater at -80 degrees C until RNA extraction. Multiple sclerosis patients were enrolled in a US clinical protocol under which disease progression was evaluated by magnetic resonance imaging. Peripheral blood was subjected to Ficoll-Hypaque density gradient centrifugation to isolate PBMCs, which were then cryopreserved in liquid nitrogen. Counted from cysteine to phenylalanine, this CDR3 has 16 amino acids. Only the CDR3 part of the read is kept: 48 bases, read in frame from the first base. For CDR1 and CDR2, the germline V gene lists MGHRA and YSYEKL. V loses 4 bases at its end and J loses 5 bases; junction bases beyond the gene matches: 9. cDNA synthesis used template-switch 5'RACE with a primer carrying a 10-nucleotide random unique molecular identifier tagging each TCR transcript. Every sequencing run yielded over 180 million TCR-beta sequences covering 15-18 subjects. Total RNA was extracted with the RNeasy kit. Using the KAPA Real-time Library Amplification kit, TCR-beta VDJ regions were amplified with primers for the TCR constant region and the 5'RACE anchor. Sample indexes and Illumina adaptors were added in a first PCR, and a second PCR then increased library yield. After Ampure bead purification, the TCR product of roughly 650 bp was size-selected on a 2% E-gel SizeSelection system. Library quality was checked on a Bioanalyzer, concentration was measured with Qubit, and libraries were quantified with the Kapa Library Quantification kit before pooling. Libraries were sequenced paired-end 2 x 150 bp on an Illumina HiSeq 2500. To increase sequence diversity, roughly 24-32% phiX was spiked into each library pool. The published analysis was carried out like this. Quality-filtered reads were processed with the UMI-based MiGEC pipeline, which removed over 75% of raw TCR sequences during error correction. IMGT germline references were used for aligning VDJ genes, and each clonotype was defined as a unique CDR3 amino acid sequence together with its V-J genes. Clonal expansion, Shannon diversity and CDR3 relatedness (CalcPairwiseDistances, ClusterSamples) were evaluated with VDJtools, and phylogenetic trees were built with CLCbio workbench. Using coefficient-of-variation modelling across technical triplicates, the study counted a clone as expanded if it had at least 8 unique UMIs. TCRdb reanalyzed the raw reads on its own, using fastp at Q25 for trimming and MiXCR for clone calling, and kept in-frame beta chains. Every distinct CDR3 protein forms one entry, paired with its most common genes and DNA. The V and J calls and clone size are TCRdb's, not the authors'. The sample data list roughly 67,000 distinct CDR3 sequences, and 4.1% of these were observed just once. The ten largest account for about 2.6% of the sample.

The receptor's source is a man between 50 and 59 years old with multiple sclerosis. Sequencing input: PBMCs. This chain joins TRBV4-1 to TRBJ2-1; 9 bases in the middle match TRBD2. The CDR3 sequence is CASSPRGGGANNEQFF. The sequenced DNA: TGCGCCAGCAGCCCCAGAGGCGGGGGGGCCAACAATGAGCAGTTCTTC.